The rows below give T cell receptor beta chains drawn from one sample of a study of blood T cell repertoires in COVID-19. TCRdb's copy holds only in-frame clones and misses some; the assay was immunoSEQ multiplex PCR. The sample lists 15,000 to 17,000 clones, around four fifths seen once, with over 20% in the top ten. The sequenced sample was peripheral blood. Source of these receptors: a man aged 80 or over with active or convalescent COVID-19. CDR3s include the opening cysteine and the closing phenylalanine or tryptophan. The order of the fields is V gene, clone size, D gene, J gene, CDR3 protein, CDR3 DNA. The D gene is left open where the match is weak. Clone size is not always given. Where it is, it says once, few, many or a class for expanded clones.

TRBV11-2,NA,TRBD1,TRBJ2-3,CASSLGGGFSTDTQYF,TGTGCCAGCAGCTTAGGAGGGGGCTTCTCCACAGATACGCAGTATTTT
TRBV28,NA,NA,TRBJ1-2,CASSLNRAGSYGYTF,TGTGCCAGCAGTTTGAACAGGGCGGGTTCCTATGGCTACACCTTC
TRBV6-5,NA,NA,TRBJ1-2,CASSAKHTGIYGYTF,TGTGCCAGCAGCGCAAAGCATACAGGGATCTATGGCTACACCTTC
TRBV27,NA,NA,TRBJ2-1,CASSLNPLANEQFF,TGTGCCAGCAGTCTCAACCCTTTAGCGAATGAGCAGTTCTTC
TRBV10-3,NA,TRBD1,TRBJ2-1,CAIRSDRGDDEQFF,TGTGCCATCAGATCGGACAGGGGGGACGATGAGCAGTTCTTC
TRBV6-2/TRBV6-3,NA,NA,TRBJ1-4,CASTPRIYSRLVTNEKLFF,TGTGCCAGCACCCCGCGGATATACTCCAGACTAGTTACGAATGAAAAACTGTTTTTT
TRBV11-2,NA,NA,TRBJ2-2,CASSSTGIHTGELFF,TGTGCCAGCAGCTCTACAGGGATCCACACCGGGGAGCTGTTTTTT
TRBV2,NA,TRBD2,TRBJ2-5,CASVWDGGQETQYF,TGTGCCAGCGTTTGGGACGGGGGGCAAGAGACCCAGTACTTC
TRBV10-3,once,TRBD2,TRBJ2-1,CAIRVSGRGDNEQFF,TGTGCCATCAGAGTAAGTGGGCGGGGGGACAATGAGCAGTTCTTC
TRBV19,NA,NA,TRBJ1-1,CASSPTKNEGTEAFF,TGTGCCAGTAGTCCCACCAAGAATGAGGGCACTGAAGCTTTCTTT
TRBV19,once,TRBD1,TRBJ2-1,CASSMLPGQGLLQPFF,TGTGCCAGTAGTATGCTCCCGGGACAGGGGCTCCTACAGCCCTTCTTC
TRBV4-1,few,NA,TRBJ2-1,CASTPSDRFEQFF,TGCGCCAGCACCCCCTCGGACAGATTTGAGCAGTTCTTC
TRBV14,NA,TRBD2,TRBJ2-7,CASSPTTLAGLVYEQYF,TGTGCCAGCAGCCCGACTACATTAGCGGGGTTGGTATACGAGCAGTACTTC
TRBV5-1,once,TRBD2,TRBJ2-3,CASTFGTSDTDTQYF,TGCGCCAGCACTTTTGGGACTAGCGACACAGATACGCAGTATTTT
TRBV5-6,NA,NA,TRBJ2-5,CASSLARTAFQETQYF,TGTGCCAGCAGCTTGGCCCGGACAGCCTTCCAAGAGACCCAGTACTTC
TRBV28,few,TRBD1,TRBJ2-7,CASSGPGQKLHEQYF,TGTGCCAGCAGTGGGCCGGGACAGAAACTGCACGAGCAGTACTTC
TRBV11-2,NA,NA,TRBJ2-1,CASSPESYLEQFF,TGTGCCAGCAGCCCTGAGAGCTACCTTGAGCAGTTCTTC
TRBV4-1,NA,NA,TRBJ1-2,CASSQAPGTNYGYTF,TGCGCCAGCAGCCAAGCACCGGGTACTAACTATGGCTACACCTTC
TRBV10-2,once,TRBD1,TRBJ2-7,CASTPGQGSYEQYF,TGCGCCAGCACCCCGGGACAGGGTTCCTACGAGCAGTACTTC
TRBV19,NA,NA,TRBJ1-1,CASSLRGLREAFF,TGTGCCAGTAGTCTTCGCGGACTCCGGGAAGCTTTCTTT
TRBV7-2,NA,NA,TRBJ2-5,CASSPGQRQETQYF,TGTGCCAGCAGTCCCGGACAGAGACAAGAGACCCAGTACTTC
TRBV2,NA,NA,TRBJ2-4,CASSVPGVDIQYF,TGTGCCAGCAGTGTTCCGGGGGTGGACATTCAGTACTTC
TRBV7-9,few,NA,TRBJ2-2,CASSQTGSTGELFF,TGTGCCAGCAGCCAAACGGGGAGCACCGGGGAGCTGTTTTTT
TRBV7-8,NA,NA,TRBJ1-1,CASSLAMRGARSF,TGTGCCAGCAGCTTAGCGATGCGGGGGGCAAGGTCCTTT
TRBV18,NA,TRBD2,TRBJ2-3,CASSPSTSGGVTQYF,TGTGCCAGCTCACCCTCCACTAGCGGGGGGGTTACGCAGTATTTT
TRBV10-3,NA,NA,TRBJ1-1,CAIRGGRDTEAFF,TGTGCCATCAGAGGCGGGAGAGACACTGAAGCTTTCTTT
TRBV7-8,NA,NA,TRBJ1-1,CASRDRRTEAFF,TGTGCCAGCAGAGACAGGAGGACTGAAGCTTTCTTT
TRBV12-3/TRBV12-4,NA,NA,TRBJ1-2,CASSLRGGYGYTF,TGTGCCAGCAGTTTGAGGGGGGGCTATGGCTACACCTTC
TRBV7-9,NA,NA,TRBJ2-3,CASSYGALFSTDTQYF,TGTGCCAGCAGCTATGGAGCCTTATTCAGCACAGATACGCAGTATTTT
TRBV30,NA,TRBD1,TRBJ1-5,CAWSSWTGDQPQHF,TGTGCCTGGAGTTCATGGACAGGGGATCAGCCCCAGCATTTT
TRBV28,NA,TRBD1,TRBJ1-6,CASSLSRGLGSYNSPLHF,TGTGCCAGCAGTCTCTCCAGGGGGCTGGGCTCCTATAATTCACCCCTCCACTTT
TRBV11-3,NA,TRBD2,TRBJ2-3,CASSLVGGGANTDTQYF,TGTGCCAGCAGCTTAGTTGGCGGGGGGGCCAACACAGATACGCAGTATTTT
TRBV5-1,NA,NA,TRBJ2-2,CASSLASTGELFF,TGCGCCAGCAGCTTGGCCTCCACCGGGGAGCTGTTTTTT
TRBV20-1,few,NA,TRBJ1-5,CSASKGRADQQPQHF,TGCAGTGCTAGTAAGGGCAGGGCGGACCAACAGCCCCAGCATTTT
TRBV7-6,NA,NA,TRBJ1-4,CASSLDGGSNEKLFF,TGTGCCAGCAGCTTAGACGGGGGGTCTAATGAAAAACTGTTTTTT
TRBV28,once,NA,TRBJ1-1,CAGSFGPGETEAFF,TGTGCCGGCAGTTTTGGTCCGGGTGAAACTGAAGCTTTCTTT
TRBV15,NA,TRBD2,TRBJ2-1,CATSGFSGGSYNEQFF,TGTGCCACCAGCGGATTCTCGGGGGGGTCCTACAATGAGCAGTTCTTC
TRBV7-2,NA,NA,TRBJ1-1,CASSLRTGQEAFF,TGTGCCAGCAGCTTACGAACAGGGCAAGAAGCTTTCTTT
TRBV3-1/TRBV3-2,NA,TRBD1,TRBJ2-7,CASSQGQGAPYEQYF,TGTGCCAGCAGCCAAGGGCAGGGGGCCCCCTACGAGCAGTACTTC
TRBV7-2,NA,TRBD1,TRBJ2-1,CASSRDRNSYNEQFF,TGTGCCAGCAGCCGGGACAGAAACTCCTACAATGAGCAGTTCTTC
TRBV28,NA,NA,TRBJ1-5,CASSSGSGNQPQHF,TGTGCCAGCAGTTCGGGGTCCGGCAATCAGCCCCAGCATTTT
TRBV4-1,NA,TRBD1,TRBJ2-7,CASSELGTGGFEQYF,TGCGCCAGCAGCGAACTTGGGACAGGGGGCTTCGAGCAGTACTTC